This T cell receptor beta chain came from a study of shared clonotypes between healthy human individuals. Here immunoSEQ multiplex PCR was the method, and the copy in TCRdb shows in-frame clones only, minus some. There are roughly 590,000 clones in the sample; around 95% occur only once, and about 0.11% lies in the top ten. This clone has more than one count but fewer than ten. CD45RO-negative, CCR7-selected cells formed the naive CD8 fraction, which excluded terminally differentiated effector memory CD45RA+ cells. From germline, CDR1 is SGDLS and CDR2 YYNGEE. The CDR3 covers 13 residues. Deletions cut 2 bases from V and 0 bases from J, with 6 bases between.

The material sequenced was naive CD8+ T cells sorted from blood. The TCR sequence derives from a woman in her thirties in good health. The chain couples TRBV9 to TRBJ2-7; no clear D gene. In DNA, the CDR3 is TGTGCCAGCAGCGTGGCTAGCTCCTACGAGCAGTACTTC. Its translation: CASSVASSYEQYF.